Listed below are T cell receptor beta chains from one sample, sequenced in a study of prognosis after radiotherapy for stage I lung cancer. TCRdb reprocessed the multiplex PCR reads via MiXCR and lists one record per CDR3 protein. The table lists around 20,000 distinct CDR3 sequences, 55% of them singletons. The source material was PBMCs, sampled before or after stereotactic body radiation therapy (not recorded which). Source of these receptors: a donor over 45 with non-small cell lung cancer. The CDR3 runs from the conserved cysteine through the conserved F or W. The D gene is left open where the match is weak. Only part of the rows carry a size: once, few, many, or a class if the clone is expanded.

. | TRBJ1-3 | TRBV6-5 | . | CASSWGSGTTSGNTIYF | TGTGCCAGCAGTTGGGGTTCAGGGACGACCTCTGGAAACACCATATATTTT
. | TRBJ2-1 | TRBV7-8 | TRBD2 | CDSSRRPAGVYYNEQFF | TGTGACAGCAGCCGACGACCAGCGGGAGTTTACTACAATGAGCAGTTCTTC
. | TRBJ2-1 | TRBV5-1 | . | CASRLGGGSFSNEQFF | TGCGCCAGCCGCCTGGGCGGGGGCTCTTTCAGCAATGAGCAGTTCTTC
many | TRBJ1-1 | TRBV5-1 | . | CASSDPRVMNTEAFF | TGCGCCAGCAGCGACCCTAGGGTTATGAACACTGAAGCTTTCTTT
. | TRBJ1-1 | TRBV5-1 | . | CASSLEGGTEAFF | TGCGCCAGCAGCTTGGAGGGTGGTACTGAAGCTTTCTTT
. | TRBJ2-3 | TRBV19 | TRBD1 | CASSPPGQDTDTQYF | TGTGCCAGTAGTCCACCGGGACAGGACACAGATACGCAGTATTTT
. | TRBJ1-1 | TRBV28 | . | CATRSTEAFF | TGTGCCACCCGATCCACTGAAGCTTTCTTT
. | TRBJ2-7 | TRBV5-1 | TRBD1 | CASSTDRTSRYEQYF | TGCGCCAGCAGCACGGACAGGACCTCTCGTTACGAGCAGTACTTC
. | TRBJ2-2 | TRBV6-1 | . | CANSPVVNTGELFF | TGTGCCAACAGTCCGGTGGTCAACACCGGGGAGCTGTTTTTT
. | TRBJ1-2 | TRBV12-3/TRBV12-4 | . | CASSFIEKFLWGYTF | TGTGCCAGCAGTTTTATCGAGAAATTCTTATGGGGCTACACCTTC
many | TRBJ2-7 | TRBV5-6 | TRBD2 | CASSLDSGSRYEQYF | TGTGCCAGCAGCTTGGATAGCGGGAGTCGATACGAGCAGTACTTC
. | TRBJ2-2 | TRBV5-1 | TRBD2 | CASSLEGGRNSGELFF | TGCGCCAGCAGCTTGGAGGGCGGGAGAAATTCCGGGGAGCTGTTTTTT
medium-sized | TRBJ2-3 | TRBV11-2 | . | CASSRWGMRRIMEDTQYF | TGTGCCAGCAGCCGCTGGGGGATGCGGAGGATAATGGAAGATACGCAGTATTTT
. | TRBJ2-7 | TRBV12-3/TRBV12-4 | TRBD2 | CASRSSGSQREYF | TGTGCCAGCAGGTCTAGCGGTTCCCAAAGAGAGTACTTC
many | TRBJ2-4 | TRBV5-1 | TRBD1 | CASSTLGQDIQYF | TGCGCCAGCAGCACCCTCGGACAGGACATTCAGTACTTC
many | TRBJ2-2 | TRBV29-1 | . | CSVERENTGELFF | TGCAGCGTTGAGAGGGAGAACACCGGGGAGCTGTTTTTT
. | TRBJ2-3 | TRBV6-1 | TRBD2 | CSSRVAGGPTDTQYF | TGTTCCAGCAGAGTAGCGGGAGGGCCCACGGATACGCAGTATTTT
. | TRBJ2-1 | TRBV2 | . | CASSDPRNEQFF | TGTGCCAGCAGCGATCCCAGGAATGAGCAGTTCTTC
. | TRBJ2-1 | TRBV6-2/TRBV6-3 | . | CASAVGGSYNEQFF | TGTGCCAGCGCCGTGGGGGGCTCCTACAATGAGCAGTTCTTC
medium-sized | TRBJ2-7 | TRBV30 | TRBD1 | CAWSLRQGSYEQYF | TGTGCCTGGAGTCTCCGACAGGGAAGCTACGAGCAGTACTTC
many | TRBJ1-2 | TRBV19 | . | CASSSDRPYGYTF | TGTGCCAGTAGCTCTGACAGGCCCTATGGCTACACCTTC
many | TRBJ2-2 | TRBV30 | . | CAWVPGHTNTVELFF | TGTGCCTGGGTCCCGGGACATACGAACACCGTGGAGCTGTTTTTT
few | TRBJ2-5 | TRBV29-1 | TRBD1 | CSVLQGVMETQYF | TGCAGCGTCCTCCAGGGGGTTATGGAAACCCAGTACTTC
many | TRBJ2-1 | TRBV7-2 | . | CASSLQPQGRANEQFF | TGTGCCAGCAGCCTTCAACCACAGGGGAGGGCCAATGAGCAGTTCTTC
. | TRBJ2-7 | TRBV19 | . | CASSALSGLTGPYEQYF | TGTGCCAGTAGCGCCCTAAGCGGACTAACAGGCCCCTACGAGCAGTACTTC
medium-sized | TRBJ2-7 | TRBV11-2 | . | CASSLGRVTYEQYF | TGTGCCAGCAGCTTAGGCAGGGTTACCTACGAGCAGTACTTC
. | TRBJ2-7 | TRBV19 | TRBD1 | CASSMTPGTGGAEQYF | TGTGCCAGTAGTATGACACCCGGGACAGGGGGGGCCGAGCAGTACTTC
many | TRBJ2-7 | TRBV20-1 | TRBD2 | CSARGSGSYEQYF | TGCAGTGCTAGAGGTAGCGGGAGCTACGAGCAGTACTTC
many | TRBJ1-3 | TRBV20-1 | . | CSAEGRRLSGNTIYF | TGCAGTGCTGAAGGACGGAGACTCTCTGGAAACACCATATATTTT
. | TRBJ2-7 | TRBV19 | . | CASSTLSGSGYEHYF | TGTGCCAGTAGTACCTTATCGGGATCGGGCTACGAGCATTACTTC
medium-sized | TRBJ2-2 | TRBV5-5 | . | CASSSRFSWTGELFF | TGTGCCAGCAGCTCTCGGTTCTCCTGGACCGGGGAGCTGTTTTTT
many | TRBJ1-4 | TRBV6-1 | . | CASSPPAGAGEKLFF | TGTGCCAGCAGTCCTCCTGCAGGGGCCGGTGAAAAACTGTTTTTT
. | TRBJ2-3 | TRBV20-1 | TRBD2 | CSARAERGSTDTQYF | TGCAGTGCGAGGGCAGAGCGGGGGAGCACAGATACGCAGTATTTT